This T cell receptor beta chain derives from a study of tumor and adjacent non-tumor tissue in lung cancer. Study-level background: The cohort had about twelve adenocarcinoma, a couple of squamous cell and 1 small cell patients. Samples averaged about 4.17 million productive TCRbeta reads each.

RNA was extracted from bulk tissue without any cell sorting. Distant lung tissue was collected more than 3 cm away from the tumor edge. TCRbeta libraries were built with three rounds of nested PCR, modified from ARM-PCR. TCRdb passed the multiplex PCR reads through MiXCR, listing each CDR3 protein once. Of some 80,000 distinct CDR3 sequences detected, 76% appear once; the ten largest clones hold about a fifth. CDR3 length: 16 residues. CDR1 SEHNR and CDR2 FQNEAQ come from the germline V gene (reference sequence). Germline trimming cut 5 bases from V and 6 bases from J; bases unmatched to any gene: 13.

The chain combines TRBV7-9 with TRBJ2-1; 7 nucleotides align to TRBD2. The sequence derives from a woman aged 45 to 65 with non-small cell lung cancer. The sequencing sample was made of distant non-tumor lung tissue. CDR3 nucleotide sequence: TGTGCCAGCAGCGCCGCTACGAGCGGGACCAGCAATGAGCAGTTCTTC. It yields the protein CASSAATSGTSNEQFF.